This section outlines one T cell receptor beta chain sequence together with its context. Its antigen is unknown. The CDR3 extends over 13 amino acids. CDR1 and CDR2 (germline): SGHRS, YFSETQ. Trimming shortened V by 3 bases and J by 1 base, and 7 bases separated the two germline ends. The entry originates in a study of T cells in localized non-small cell lung cancer. Study results and caveats: Clonality peaked in uninvolved adjacent lung rather than tumor. Higher blood T cell density tracked longer overall survival. Turning up in adjacent lung were a median roughly 59 of the top 100 tumor clones.

The data were produced by immunoSEQ multiplex PCR, yet TCRdb's version contains in-frame clones alone and is incomplete. Here the sample spans 40,000 or so clones, roughly 82% being singletons. This TCR was sampled from a male donor older than 55 with stage III squamous cell lung carcinoma. Source: peripheral blood, taken before any cancer treatment. The chain couples TRBV5-1 to TRBJ2-5, with D unresolved. CDR3 region: CASSSDPQETQYF. The CDR3 DNA sequence: TGCGCCAGCAGCTCGGACCCCCAAGAGACCCAGTACTTC. Filled out from reference TRBV5-1 and TRBJ2-5, the complete variable domain reads KAGVTQTPRYLIKTRGQQVTLSCSPISGHRSVSWYQQTPGQGLQFLFEYFSETQRNKGNFPGRFSGRQFSNSRSEMNVSTLELGDSALYLCASSSDPQETQYFGPGTRLLVL.